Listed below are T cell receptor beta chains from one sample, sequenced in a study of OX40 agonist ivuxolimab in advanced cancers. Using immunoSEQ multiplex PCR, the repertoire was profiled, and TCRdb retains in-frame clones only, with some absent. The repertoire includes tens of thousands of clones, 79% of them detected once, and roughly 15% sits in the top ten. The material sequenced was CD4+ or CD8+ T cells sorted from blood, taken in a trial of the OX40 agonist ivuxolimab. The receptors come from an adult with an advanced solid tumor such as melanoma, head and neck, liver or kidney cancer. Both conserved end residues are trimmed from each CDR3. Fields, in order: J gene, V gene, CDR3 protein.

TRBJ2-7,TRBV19,ASSQGPAVGEQY
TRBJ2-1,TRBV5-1,ASSGTSGPVEQF
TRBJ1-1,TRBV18,ASSQDISMNTEAF
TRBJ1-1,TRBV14,ASSHRDSYMNTEAF
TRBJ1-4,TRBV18,ASSPGSVLTTTTNEKLF
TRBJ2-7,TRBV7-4,ASRERGTGTYEQY
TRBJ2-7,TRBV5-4,ASSPTGLYEQY
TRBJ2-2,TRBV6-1,ASSDWDRSAGELF
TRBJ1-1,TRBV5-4,ASSLGGNRLQTEAF
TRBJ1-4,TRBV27,ASRGTAYEKLF
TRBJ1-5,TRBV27,ASSLRWGGGQPQH
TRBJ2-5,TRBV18,ASSPTLEETQY
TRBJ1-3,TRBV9,ASSLHPGAFSGNTIY
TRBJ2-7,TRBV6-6,ASSSGTGPYEQY
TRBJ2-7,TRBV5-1,ASSPTGTGVEQY
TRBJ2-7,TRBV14,ASSPLELPAF
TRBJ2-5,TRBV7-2,ASSPSASGLGEQY